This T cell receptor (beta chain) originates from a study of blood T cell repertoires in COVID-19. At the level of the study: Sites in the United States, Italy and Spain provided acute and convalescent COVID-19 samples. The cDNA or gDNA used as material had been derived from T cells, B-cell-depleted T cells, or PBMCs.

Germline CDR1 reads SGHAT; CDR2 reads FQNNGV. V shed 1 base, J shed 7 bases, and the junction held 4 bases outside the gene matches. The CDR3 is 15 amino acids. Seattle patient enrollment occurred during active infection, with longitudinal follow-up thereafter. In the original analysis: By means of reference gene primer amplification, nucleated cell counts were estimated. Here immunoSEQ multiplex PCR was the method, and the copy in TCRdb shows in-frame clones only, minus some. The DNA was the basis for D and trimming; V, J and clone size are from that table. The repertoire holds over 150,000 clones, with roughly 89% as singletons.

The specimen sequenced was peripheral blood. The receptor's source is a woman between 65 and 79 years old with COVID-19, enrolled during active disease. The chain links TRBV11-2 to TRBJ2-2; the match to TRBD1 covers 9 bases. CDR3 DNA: TGTGCCAGCAGCTTAGGGACAGGGGCGGGCGGGGAGCTGTTTTTT. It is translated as CASSLGTGAGGELFF. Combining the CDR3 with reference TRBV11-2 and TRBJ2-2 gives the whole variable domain EAGVAQSPRYKIIEKRQSVAFWCNPISGHATLYWYQQILGQGPKLLIQFQNNGVVDDSQLPKDRFSAERLKGVDSTLKIQPAKLEDSAVYLCASSLGTGAGGELFFGEGSRLTVL.